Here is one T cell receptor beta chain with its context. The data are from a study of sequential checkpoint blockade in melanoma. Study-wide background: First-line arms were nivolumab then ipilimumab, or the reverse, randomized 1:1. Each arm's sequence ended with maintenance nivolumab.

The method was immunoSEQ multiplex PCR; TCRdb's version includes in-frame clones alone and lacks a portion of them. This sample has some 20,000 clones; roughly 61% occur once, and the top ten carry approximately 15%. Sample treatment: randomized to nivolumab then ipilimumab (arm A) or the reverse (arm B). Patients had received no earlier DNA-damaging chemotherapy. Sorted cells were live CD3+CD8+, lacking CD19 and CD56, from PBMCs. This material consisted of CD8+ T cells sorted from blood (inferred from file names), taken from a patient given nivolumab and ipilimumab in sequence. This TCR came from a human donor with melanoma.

CDR3 amino acids: CASSLDAGGGNQPQHF. The CDR3 DNA reads TGCGCCAGCAGCTTGGATGCGGGCGGGGGCAATCAGCCCCAGCATTTT. The chain combines TRBV5-1 with TRBJ1-5; D not certain. V lost 0 bases to trimming and J lost 2 bases, with 12 bases between them. The CDR3 is made up of 16 amino acids. Germline V lookup: CDR1 SGHRS, CDR2 YFSETQ. Filled out from reference TRBV5-1 and TRBJ1-5, the complete variable domain reads KAGVTQTPRYLIKTRGQQVTLSCSPISGHRSVSWYQQTPGQGLQFLFEYFSETQRNKGNFPGRFSGRQFSNSRSEMNVSTLELGDSALYLCASSLDAGGGNQPQHFGDGTRLSIL.